Described below is a single T cell receptor (beta chain) sequence and its context. These data originate in a study of blood T cells in healthy people across ages. Using a J-beta primer mix together with a sample-barcoded 5' primer, a second PCR was run for roughly 6 to 11 cycles. MiXCR was run by TCRdb on the 5' RACE reads, yielding one entry per CDR3 protein. This sample has 700,000 to 850,000 distinct CDR3 sequences; 53% occur once, and the top ten carry about 38%. The V gene's germline CDR1 is SGDLS and CDR2 YYNGEE. V was pared by 0 bases and J by 6 bases, with 16 bases between. The CDR3 is 16 amino acids.

The TCR originated in a man of 80 years or more in good health. Material: blood. This chain links TRBV9 with TRBJ2-1; tentatively, D is TRBD2 (5 bases). Here the CDR3 reads CASSVESGPSANEQFF. The DNA of the CDR3 is TGTGCCAGCAGCGTAGAGAGCGGACCCTCTGCCAATGAGCAGTTCTTC. The complete variable domain, with remaining parts taken from reference TRBV9 and TRBJ2-1, reads DSGVTQTPKHLITATGQRVTLRCSPRSGDLSVYWYQQSLDQGLQFLIQYYNGEERAKGNILERFSAQQFPDLHSELNLSSLELGDSALYFCASSVESGPSANEQFFGPGTRLTVL.